Included here is one T cell receptor (beta chain) sequence, with context. What it binds is unknown. J gave up 0 bases and V 3 bases, and 1 base lay outside the gene matches. The CDR3 runs to 14 residues. From germline, CDR1 is LNHDA and CDR2 SQIVND (reference sequence). Only CD45RO-negative cells positively selected for CCR7 counted as naive CD8 cells, so terminally differentiated effector memory CD45RA+ cells were excluded. This sample is part of a study of shared clonotypes between healthy human individuals. Looking at the study overall: CD4 naive cells filled three plates per donor, CD4 memory three, CD8 naive two and CD8 memory one. Study outcomes and limitations: The study drew on few donors, limiting represented genetic and exposure-history diversity. Among four donors, around 5% of naive CD4 clonotypes were found in common.

Genomic DNA of every subset was divided equally among multiple immunoSEQ plates. The protocol was immunoSEQ multiplex PCR, while the TCRdb copy is restricted to in-frame clones and leaves out a portion. The data hold about 2 million clones, with about 94% observed a single time. The sample taken for sequencing was naive CD8+ T cells sorted from blood. The sequence derives from a young man in good health. The chain recombines TRBV19 with TRBJ1-1, with 7 bases aligning to TRBD1. The CDR3: CASSMDRLNTEAFF. DNA of the CDR3: TGTGCCAGTAGTATGGACAGGTTGAACACTGAAGCTTTCTTT.